Listed below are T cell receptor beta chains from one sample, sequenced in a study of technical replicates of blood from several donors. Assay used: immunoSEQ multiplex PCR; TCRdb lists only in-frame clones, some missing. The sample lists more than 45,000 clones, 91% occurring once. The source material was PBMCs. These TCRs come from a human donor in good health. Some clones in this sample may be carry-over from other donors' samples. Each CDR3 is given with its conserved first and last residue. Each record gives: V gene, J gene, clone size, D gene, CDR3 protein, CDR3 DNA. A D gene is named only where the DNA matches it firmly. Size values are once, few and many counts, or a class for expanded clones, and some rows have none.

v_gene: TRBV7-6
j_gene: TRBJ2-1
abundance: .
d_gene: .
CDR3aa: CASSHTTISYNEQFF
CDR3nt: TGTGCCAGCAGCCATACTACCATCTCCTACAATGAGCAGTTCTTC

v_gene: TRBV7-8
j_gene: TRBJ1-2
abundance: once
d_gene: .
CDR3aa: CASSPDSGGVDGYTF
CDR3nt: TGTGCCAGCAGCCCCGACTCTGGGGGCGTTGATGGCTACACCTTC

v_gene: TRBV15
j_gene: TRBJ2-7
abundance: .
d_gene: TRBD1
CDR3aa: CATSKGQGSYEQYF
CDR3nt: TGTGCCACCAGTAAGGGACAGGGATCCTACGAGCAGTACTTC

v_gene: TRBV10-3
j_gene: TRBJ2-2
abundance: .
d_gene: TRBD2
CDR3aa: CAISREGLAGGGTGELFF
CDR3nt: TGTGCCATCAGCAGAGAGGGACTAGCGGGAGGTGGCACCGGGGAGCTGTTTTTT

v_gene: TRBV6-1
j_gene: TRBJ2-1
abundance: .
d_gene: TRBD1
CDR3aa: CASRPGQANNEQFF
CDR3nt: TGTGCCAGCAGGCCGGGACAGGCAAACAATGAGCAGTTCTTC

v_gene: TRBV5-6
j_gene: TRBJ2-3
abundance: .
d_gene: TRBD2
CDR3aa: CASSLGLAGEGTQYF
CDR3nt: TGTGCCAGCAGCCTCGGACTAGCGGGAGAAGGTACGCAGTATTTT

v_gene: TRBV7-9
j_gene: TRBJ2-5
abundance: .
d_gene: TRBD1
CDR3aa: CASSHTRDRKETQYF
CDR3nt: TGTGCCAGCAGCCACACCCGGGACAGAAAAGAGACCCAGTACTTC

v_gene: TRBV30
j_gene: TRBJ2-7
abundance: .
d_gene: .
CDR3aa: CAWRTRMQAYEQYF
CDR3nt: TGTGCCTGGAGGACGCGGATGCAAGCCTACGAGCAGTACTTC

v_gene: TRBV5-5
j_gene: TRBJ1-2
abundance: .
d_gene: .
CDR3aa: CASSSGGRPSHFYGYTF
CDR3nt: TGTGCCAGCAGCTCGGGAGGGCGGCCGTCTCATTTTTATGGCTACACCTTC

v_gene: TRBV7-8
j_gene: TRBJ1-2
abundance: .
d_gene: .
CDR3aa: CASTPGFGGAYGYTF
CDR3nt: TGTGCCAGCACCCCCGGGTTTGGGGGGGCGTATGGCTACACCTTC

v_gene: TRBV6-4
j_gene: TRBJ2-3
abundance: .
d_gene: TRBD2
CDR3aa: CASSDSAGGSDTQYF
CDR3nt: TGTGCCAGCAGTGACTCCGCGGGGGGTTCAGATACGCAGTATTTT

v_gene: TRBV2
j_gene: TRBJ2-1
abundance: few
d_gene: .
CDR3aa: CASTRGGSNEQFF
CDR3nt: TGTGCCAGCACCCGAGGGGGTTCGAATGAGCAGTTCTTC

v_gene: TRBV6-5
j_gene: TRBJ1-5
abundance: .
d_gene: .
CDR3aa: CASSYSSPGPQHF
CDR3nt: TGTGCCAGCAGTTACTCGAGCCCAGGGCCCCAGCATTTT

v_gene: TRBV21-1
j_gene: TRBJ2-7
abundance: few
d_gene: .
CDR3aa: CASRKWGGEQYF
CDR3nt: TGTGCCAGCAGGAAGTGGGGGGGGGAGCAGTACTTC

v_gene: TRBV15
j_gene: TRBJ1-3
abundance: .
d_gene: TRBD1
CDR3aa: CATSNRDRGFTGNTIYF
CDR3nt: TGTGCCACCAGCAACCGGGACAGGGGTTTTACTGGAAACACCATATATTTT

v_gene: TRBV7-2
j_gene: TRBJ2-1
abundance: .
d_gene: TRBD2
CDR3aa: CASSFSGGEQFF
CDR3nt: TGTGCCAGCAGCTTTTCGGGGGGTGAGCAGTTCTTC

v_gene: TRBV7-2
j_gene: TRBJ2-7
abundance: .
d_gene: TRBD2
CDR3aa: CASSPGGAHYEQYF
CDR3nt: TGTGCCAGCAGCCCCGGGGGGGCCCACTACGAGCAGTACTTC

v_gene: TRBV5-1
j_gene: TRBJ2-1
abundance: .
d_gene: .
CDR3aa: CASSPGGERNEQFF
CDR3nt: TGCGCCAGCAGCCCCGGGGGAGAGAGGAATGAGCAGTTCTTC

v_gene: TRBV7-6
j_gene: TRBJ2-1
abundance: .
d_gene: TRBD2
CDR3aa: CASSPTSGSYNEQFF
CDR3nt: TGTGCCAGCAGCCCGACTAGCGGGAGTTACAATGAGCAGTTCTTC

v_gene: TRBV7-2
j_gene: TRBJ2-7
abundance: .
d_gene: TRBD2
CDR3aa: CASSLAQIAGLYEQYF
CDR3nt: TGTGCCAGCAGCTTAGCGCAGATAGCGGGGCTCTACGAGCAGTACTTC

v_gene: TRBV7-9
j_gene: TRBJ2-5
abundance: .
d_gene: .
CDR3aa: CASSQDSRGWETQYF
CDR3nt: TGTGCCAGCAGCCAAGACTCAAGGGGGTGGGAGACCCAGTACTTC

v_gene: TRBV4-3
j_gene: TRBJ1-3
abundance: .
d_gene: TRBD1
CDR3aa: CASSQATGENTIYF
CDR3nt: TGCGCCAGCAGCCAAGCCACAGGGGAAAACACCATATATTTT

v_gene: TRBV6-5
j_gene: TRBJ1-2
abundance: .
d_gene: .
CDR3aa: CASKSSNYGYTF
CDR3nt: TGTGCCAGTAAGAGTAGCAACTATGGCTACACCTTC

v_gene: TRBV18
j_gene: TRBJ1-1
abundance: .
d_gene: .
CDR3aa: CASSPIGGNTEAFF
CDR3nt: TGTGCCAGCTCACCAATAGGGGGGAACACTGAAGCTTTCTTT

v_gene: TRBV5-1
j_gene: TRBJ2-1
abundance: .
d_gene: .
CDR3aa: CASSLARGAGNEQFF
CDR3nt: TGCGCCAGCAGCTTGGCTCGGGGCGCGGGGAATGAGCAGTTCTTC

v_gene: TRBV14
j_gene: TRBJ1-3
abundance: .
d_gene: .
CDR3aa: CASRRGSSGNTIYF
CDR3nt: TGTGCCAGCAGACGCGGTAGCTCTGGAAACACCATATATTTT

v_gene: TRBV2
j_gene: TRBJ2-3
abundance: .
d_gene: TRBD2
CDR3aa: CASSPRLAGGGTDTQYF
CDR3nt: TGTGCCAGCAGCCCTAGACTAGCGGGAGGTGGGACAGATACGCAGTATTTT

v_gene: TRBV29-1
j_gene: TRBJ1-1
abundance: .
d_gene: .
CDR3aa: CSVLTGIAEAFF
CDR3nt: TGCAGCGTTTTAACGGGTATCGCTGAAGCTTTCTTT

v_gene: TRBV7-6
j_gene: TRBJ2-2
abundance: .
d_gene: .
CDR3aa: CASSLQAPRNTGELFF
CDR3nt: TGTGCCAGCAGCTTGCAGGCTCCTCGGAACACCGGGGAGCTGTTTTTT

v_gene: TRBV4-2
j_gene: TRBJ1-1
abundance: .
d_gene: .
CDR3aa: CASKRGGTEAFF
CDR3nt: TGTGCCAGTAAACGGGGGGGGACTGAAGCTTTCTTT

v_gene: TRBV11-3
j_gene: TRBJ2-3
abundance: few
d_gene: TRBD2
CDR3aa: CASRVQLQGGRAYVTDTQYF
CDR3nt: TGTGCCAGCAGGGTTCAGCTGCAGGGCGGGAGGGCCTATGTAACAGATACGCAGTATTTT

v_gene: TRBV7-9
j_gene: TRBJ2-5
abundance: few
d_gene: TRBD2
CDR3aa: CASSLPVGRGAQETQYF
CDR3nt: TGTGCCAGCAGCTTGCCCGTGGGGCGGGGGGCCCAAGAGACCCAGTACTTC

v_gene: TRBV6-5
j_gene: TRBJ1-2
abundance: once
d_gene: TRBD1
CDR3aa: CASHPAGTGGYGYTF
CDR3nt: TGTGCCAGCCACCCGGCGGGGACAGGGGGATATGGCTACACCTTC

v_gene: TRBV18
j_gene: TRBJ2-7
abundance: .
d_gene: .
CDR3aa: CASSPRTGGEQYF
CDR3nt: TGTGCCAGCTCACCACGAACAGGTGGTGAGCAGTACTTC

v_gene: TRBV19
j_gene: TRBJ2-3
abundance: .
d_gene: TRBD1
CDR3aa: CASSILPGQGATDTQYF
CDR3nt: TGTGCCAGTAGTATTCTTCCGGGACAGGGGGCAACGGATACGCAGTATTTT

v_gene: TRBV5-4
j_gene: TRBJ2-2
abundance: .
d_gene: .
CDR3aa: CASSGTGGRSAGELFF
CDR3nt: TGTGCCAGCAGCGGGACTGGAGGAAGGAGCGCCGGGGAGCTGTTTTTT

v_gene: TRBV6-5
j_gene: TRBJ2-7
abundance: .
d_gene: .
CDR3aa: CASSYSKRGEQYF
CDR3nt: TGTGCCAGCAGTTACTCGAAAAGGGGCGAGCAGTACTTC

v_gene: TRBV7-2
j_gene: TRBJ1-2
abundance: .
d_gene: .
CDR3aa: CASSLVGSGYGYTF
CDR3nt: TGTGCCAGCAGCTTAGTTGGCAGCGGTTATGGCTACACCTTC

v_gene: TRBV27
j_gene: TRBJ1-1
abundance: .
d_gene: TRBD1
CDR3aa: CASRTGTALQSPEAFF
CDR3nt: TGTGCCAGCAGGACCGGGACAGCCCTTCAGAGTCCTGAAGCTTTCTTT

v_gene: TRBV13
j_gene: TRBJ2-1
abundance: few
d_gene: .
CDR3aa: CASSLGEPSSYNEQFF
CDR3nt: TGTGCCAGCAGCTTAGGCGAACCCAGCTCCTACAATGAGCAGTTCTTC

v_gene: TRBV7-3
j_gene: TRBJ1-2
abundance: .
d_gene: .
CDR3aa: CASSLQHGSGYGYTF
CDR3nt: TGTGCCAGCAGCCTCCAACACGGGTCTGGCTATGGCTACACCTTC

v_gene: TRBV2
j_gene: TRBJ2-1
abundance: once
d_gene: .
CDR3aa: CASSDEGLRYNEQFF
CDR3nt: TGTGCCAGCAGTGATGAGGGCCTGAGGTACAATGAGCAGTTCTTC

v_gene: TRBV7-2
j_gene: TRBJ1-6
abundance: .
d_gene: .
CDR3aa: CASSLRAGLTLNSPLHF
CDR3nt: TGTGCCAGCAGCTTAAGAGCGGGACTGACCCTTAATTCACCCCTCCACTTT

v_gene: TRBV5-1
j_gene: TRBJ1-6
abundance: .
d_gene: TRBD1
CDR3aa: CASSLDPGQRRIHPLHF
CDR3nt: TGCGCCAGCAGCTTGGATCCGGGACAGAGAAGAATTCACCCCCTCCACTTT

v_gene: TRBV29-1
j_gene: TRBJ2-7
abundance: .
d_gene: TRBD1
CDR3aa: CSVGTAYEQYF
CDR3nt: TGCAGCGTCGGGACAGCTTACGAGCAGTACTTC

v_gene: TRBV7-6
j_gene: TRBJ2-7
abundance: .
d_gene: TRBD1
CDR3aa: CASSPTSGTGTYEQYF
CDR3nt: TGTGCCAGCAGCCCTACCTCTGGGACAGGAACCTACGAGCAGTACTTC

v_gene: TRBV4-1
j_gene: TRBJ2-5
abundance: .
d_gene: .
CDR3aa: CASTSGQEGETQYF
CDR3nt: TGCGCCAGTACTAGCGGACAGGAGGGGGAGACCCAGTACTTC

v_gene: TRBV18
j_gene: TRBJ2-5
abundance: .
d_gene: TRBD1
CDR3aa: CASSPRWTGSKVLETQYF
CDR3nt: TGTGCCAGCTCACCACGCTGGACAGGGTCAAAGGTTTTAGAGACCCAGTACTTC